This TCR beta chain was retrieved from a study of T cell responses to AZD1222 COVID-19 vaccine. Findings of the study overall: Repertoires were collected only later (after the peak T cell response had occurred).

Of note for this clone: Its cognate antigen is unknown.

The repertoire was sequenced with immunoSEQ multiplex PCR; TCRdb's copy has only in-frame clones and lacks some. This table holds 150,000 to 180,000 clones, 85% to 90% found once. Losses at the gene ends were 5 bases for V and 6 bases for J; bases not matched to a gene: 4. The CDR3 loop spans 14 amino acids. In germline, CDR1 is KGHDR, CDR2 SFDVKD. This sequence originates from an adult who received the AZD1222 COVID-19 vaccine. The rearrangement joins TRBV24-1 to TRBJ2-1; the match to TRBD1 covers 9 bases. This specimen was peripheral blood, taken 28 days after the second AZD1222 dose. The CDR3 loop is CATSAGQGINEQFF. CDR3 nucleotide sequence: TGTGCCACCAGTGCCGGACAGGGGATCAATGAGCAGTTCTTC.